The 21 T cell receptor beta chains listed next were all sequenced from one sample in a study of response to subunit inactivated influenza vaccine. From the RT-PCR reads, TCRdb called clonotypes with MiXCR, one entry per CDR3 protein. The sample includes 400,000 to 650,000 distinct CDR3 sequences, approximately 7.2% of them seen just once. The sequencing used PBMCs from blood, collected about 24 months after vaccination. The receptors here all came from a man between 50 and 69 years old who received an inactivated influenza vaccine.

This clonotype was detected ten times or more. The chain is built from TRBV12-3 or TRBV12-4 and TRBJ1-1, with D uncertain. CDR3 length equals 13 residues. V lost 4 bases and J 1 base, leaving 7 bases between the germline ends. The CDR3, as DNA: TGTGCCAGCAGTTCAGAGACGAACACTGAAGCTTTCTTT. Translating it yields CASSSETNTEAFF.

Ten or more counts support this clonotype. The chain employs TRBV10-3 and TRBJ1-5; D ambiguous. The CDR3 covers 16 residues. With 2 bases removed from V and 0 bases from J, the gap between germline ends came to 11 bases. Germline CDR1 is ENHRY and CDR2 is SYGVKD. CDR3 sequence reads: CAISEGVGRSNQPQHF. The CDR3 DNA is TGTGCCATCAGTGAGGGGGTCGGCCGTAGCAATCAGCCCCAGCATTTT.

The chain carries TRBV4-2 and TRBJ2-3; 8 nucleotides agree with TRBD2. Germline V gene sequence: CDR1 LGHNA, CDR2 YNFKEQ. The length of the CDR3 is 16 residues. Losses at the gene ends were 3 bases for V and 1 base for J; bases not matched to a gene: 6. Here the CDR3 DNA reads TGTGCCAGCAGCCATAGGGGACTAGGCGGCACAGATACGCAGTATTTT. It codes for CASSHRGLGGTDTQYF.

This clonotype was observed a handful of times. The chain uses TRBV10-3 and TRBJ1-6; D might be TRBD1 (6 bases). The CDR3 loop spans 14 amino acids. V was trimmed by 8 bases and J by 7 bases, leaving 15 bases between them. CDR1 is ENHRY, CDR2 SYGVKD, per germline. CDR3 in DNA: TGTGCCATCCGTGGGGCAGGGGAGAATTCACCCCTCCACTTT. Amino acids: CAIRGAGENSPLHF.

The V gene is TRBV5-1, the J gene TRBJ2-3, with 10 bases matching TRBD1. The CDR3 extends over 15 amino acids. The germline V gene has CDR1 SGHRS and CDR2 YFSETQ. V trimming: 9 bases; J trimming: 4 bases; junction bases outside the gene matches: 11. Here the CDR3 DNA reads TGCGCCACCCAGGAAAGACAGGGGGCGTCAGATACGCAGTATTTT. Amino acid sequence: CATQERQGASDTQYF.

J is TRBJ2-7 and V is TRBV7-9; 7 bases are a match to TRBD1. CDR1 SEHNR and CDR2 FQNEAQ come from the germline V gene (reference sequence). There are 16 residues in the CDR3. After removal of 3 bases from V and 2 bases from J, the junction contained 10 bases not matched to a gene. CDR3 sequence reads: CASSFPTGIRTYEQYF. CDR3 nucleotides: TGTGCCAGCAGCTTCCCGACAGGGATAAGGACCTACGAGCAGTACTTC.

As to this clonotype: Since a much larger clone is just one base distant, this may be a read error. The J gene is TRBJ2-5, the V gene TRBV15; D unresolved. Germline CDR1 is LNHNV and CDR2 is YYDKDF (reference sequence). This CDR3 is built from 12 residues. This CDR3 reads CTTSREGETQYF. The CDR3 bases are TGTACCACCAGCAGAGAAGGAGAGACCCAGTACTTC. Drawing the rest from reference TRBV15 and TRBJ2-5, the complete variable domain is DAMVIQNPRYQVTQFGKPVTLSCSQTLNHNVMYWYQQKSSQAPKLLFHYYDKDFNNEADTPDNFQSRRPNTSFCFLDIRSPGLGDTAMYLCTTSREGETQYFGPGTRLLVL.

The table lists this clonotype with a few counts. The gene calls are TRBV20-1 and TRBJ1-1; perhaps TRBD1 as D (5 bases). The CDR3 extends over 14 amino acids. Germline lookup yields CDR1 DFQATT and CDR2 SNEGSKA (reference sequence). The V end lost 7 bases, the J end lost 0 bases, and 15 bases lay between the germline ends. This chain's CDR3 is CSGRWGGMNTEAFF. The CDR3 DNA reads as TGCAGTGGAAGGTGGGGGGGGATGAACACTGAAGCTTTCTTT.

The V call is TRBV28, the J call TRBJ2-3; possibly TRBD1 for D (5 bases). CDR1 MDHEN and CDR2 SYDVKM come from the germline V gene. The CDR3 runs 16 residues. V was clipped by 7 bases and J by 0 bases, with 17 bases between them. The CDR3 sequence is CASTASWGLSTDTQYF. DNA for the CDR3: TGTGCCAGCACCGCAAGCTGGGGCCTTAGCACAGATACGCAGTATTTT.

This clonotype was detected only a few times. A read error is likely, as this CDR3 ends without the conserved phenylalanine or tryptophan. The V gene is TRBV29-1, the J gene TRBJ2-1; D is unresolved. CDR3 size: 12 residues. Trimming removed 0 bases at V and 10 bases at J, with 10 bases between. Germline assignment: CDR1 SQVTM and CDR2 ANQGSEA. CDR3: CSVEDAPSEQFL. CDR3 DNA: TGCAGCGTTGAAGATGCGCCTTCAGAGCAGTTCCTC.

This clonotype appeared many times. This chain joins TRBV5-1 and TRBJ1-2; D might be TRBD1 (5 bases). There are 15 residues in the CDR3. The V and J ends lost 4 bases and 2 bases respectively, with 15 bases between them. CDR1 SGHRS and CDR2 YFSETQ come from the germline V gene. DNA of the CDR3: TGCGCCAGCAGCCCCCCAGACAGCCAAAACTATGGCTACACCTTC. It specifies CASSPPDSQNYGYTF.

This clonotype occurred a few times. V is TRBV3-1 and J is TRBJ1-2; D gene uncertain. CDR3 length: 15 amino acids. Trimming cost V 6 bases and J 1 base, with 15 bases left between them. Germline assignment: CDR1 LGHDT and CDR2 YNNKEL (reference sequence). The CDR3 reads CASSPTRLGNYGYTF. CDR3 nucleotides: TGTGCCAGCAGTCCAACTAGGCTGGGTAACTATGGCTACACCTTC.

In this sample, this clonotype turned up a few times. The CDR3, as DNA: TGTGCCAGCAGCTTAGGGTGGGGGAACGAGCAGTACTTC. Translation gives CASSLGWGNEQYF. The chain has TRBV11-2 and TRBJ2-7; D tentatively fits TRBD1 or TRBD2 (5 bases each). This CDR3 has 13 amino acids. Trimming removed 1 base from V and 5 bases from J, with 9 bases in between. Germline CDR1 and CDR2: SGHAT and FQNNGV. Full variable domain (outside the CDR3, taken from reference TRBV11-2 and TRBJ2-7): EAGVAQSPRYKIIEKRQSVAFWCNPISGHATLYWYQQILGQGPKLLIQFQNNGVVDDSQLPKDRFSAERLKGVDSTLKIQPAKLEDSAVYLCASSLGWGNEQYFGPGTRLTVT.

V gene TRBV10-2 combines with J gene TRBJ1-1; TRBD1 is a possible D gene (5 bases). With 6 bases removed from V and 1 base from J, the gap between germline ends came to 12 bases. The CDR3 runs to 14 residues. From germline, CDR1 is WSHSY and CDR2 SAAADI. In DNA, the CDR3 is TGCGCCAGCAGAGGGACCGACGCGAACACTGAAGCTTTCTTT. As protein: CASRGTDANTEAFF.

This clonotype has just a few counts. CDR3 nucleotides: TGCGCCAGCAGCGCCTCCTCGGGGCTAGCGGGGTTTATTGAGCAGTTCTTC. Amino acid sequence: CASSASSGLAGFIEQFF. The rearrangement joins TRBV5-1 to TRBJ2-1; TRBD2 matches 9 bases. Germline CDR1 SGHRS, CDR2 YFSETQ. The CDR3 consists of 17 residues. The ends lost 4 bases at V and 9 bases at J; junction bases unmatched: 17.

This clonotype was seen many times. J is TRBJ1-4 and V is TRBV28, with D perhaps TRBD1 (5 bases). Trimming shortened V by 1 base and J by 10 bases, and 7 bases separated the two germline ends. Germline V CDR1 and CDR2: MDHEN, SYDVKM. The CDR3 contains 12 residues. CDR3 bases: TGTGCCAGCAGTTTATTAACAGGAAAACTGTTTTTT. It translates to CASSLLTGKLFF.

The chain joins TRBV4-3 to TRBJ2-7; 16 nucleotides match TRBD2. The CDR3 length is 17 residues. Germline CDR1 is LGHNA and CDR2 is YSLEER. Germline trimming cut 2 bases from V and 5 bases from J; bases unmatched to any gene: 6. The CDR3 protein is CASSQQGLAGGGHEQYF. The CDR3 region has the DNA TGCGCCAGCAGCCAACAGGGACTAGCGGGAGGGGGGCACGAGCAGTACTTC.

This clonotype was observed many times. V and J are TRBV2 and TRBJ1-5; 7 positions agree with TRBD1. In germline, CDR1 is SNHLY, CDR2 FYNNEI. CDR3 size: 15 residues. J gave up 9 bases and V 6 bases, and 14 bases lay outside the gene matches. Here the CDR3 DNA reads TGTGCCAGCAGCGCCGGGACAGATACGGGAGGGCCCCAGCATTTT. Protein: CASSAGTDTGGPQHF.

This clonotype was detected ten times or more. The chain employs TRBV4-2 and TRBJ2-5; D is possibly TRBD1 (7 bases). The CDR3 runs to 16 residues. CDR1 and CDR2 from the germline V gene are LGHNA and YNFKEQ. Trimming took 2 bases from V and 5 from J, leaving 18 bases between them. CDR3 residues: CASSQRDRDSGETQYF. Written as DNA, the CDR3 is TGTGCCAGCAGCCAAAGAGACCGGGACAGCGGGGAGACCCAGTACTTC.

This chain's CDR3 is CASSLDTGQGEYGYTF. The CDR3 DNA reads as TGTGCCAGCAGCTTGGATACCGGACAGGGGGAATATGGCTACACCTTC. V is TRBV5-5 and J is TRBJ1-2; 10 nucleotides match TRBD1. The CDR3 is 16 amino acids. V was pared by 0 bases and J by 5 bases, with 7 bases of the junction left unmatched. The V gene's germline CDR1 is SGHKS and CDR2 YYEKEE (reference sequence).

The chain combines TRBV12-3 or TRBV12-4 with TRBJ1-1; 8 bases are a match to TRBD1. V lost 3 bases, J lost 6 bases, and 6 bases stayed unmatched. The CDR3 runs 14 residues. CDR3 in amino acids: CASSFTGGFAEAFF. The DNA of the CDR3 is TGTGCCAGCAGTTTCACAGGGGGGTTCGCTGAAGCTTTCTTT.